The clone carrying this T cell receptor (beta chain) was seen repeatedly, ten times or more. Antigen specificity is unknown. Each CDR3 protein is one row after TCRdb ran MiXCR on the RT-PCR reads. The sample carries almost 250,000 distinct CDR3 sequences, over 9% recorded once. The sample comes from a study of response to subunit inactivated influenza vaccine. Points from the study as a whole: It was the authors' suggestion that each seasonal influenza vaccination recruits few new T cells.

Germline trimming cut 3 bases from V and 2 bases from J; bases unmatched to any gene: 9. Germline V gives CDR1 SNHLY, CDR2 FYNNEI. This CDR3 comprises 17 residues. The sequence derives from a man in his fifties who received an inactivated influenza vaccine. This specimen was non-naive T cells sorted from PBMCs, taken around 14 days before vaccination. The V gene is TRBV2, the J gene TRBJ2-1; 8 bases map to TRBD2. The CDR3 protein is CASSEVGAGGTYNEQFF. CDR3 DNA sequence: TGTGCCAGCAGTGAGGTTGGGGCGGGAGGAACCTACAATGAGCAGTTCTTC.